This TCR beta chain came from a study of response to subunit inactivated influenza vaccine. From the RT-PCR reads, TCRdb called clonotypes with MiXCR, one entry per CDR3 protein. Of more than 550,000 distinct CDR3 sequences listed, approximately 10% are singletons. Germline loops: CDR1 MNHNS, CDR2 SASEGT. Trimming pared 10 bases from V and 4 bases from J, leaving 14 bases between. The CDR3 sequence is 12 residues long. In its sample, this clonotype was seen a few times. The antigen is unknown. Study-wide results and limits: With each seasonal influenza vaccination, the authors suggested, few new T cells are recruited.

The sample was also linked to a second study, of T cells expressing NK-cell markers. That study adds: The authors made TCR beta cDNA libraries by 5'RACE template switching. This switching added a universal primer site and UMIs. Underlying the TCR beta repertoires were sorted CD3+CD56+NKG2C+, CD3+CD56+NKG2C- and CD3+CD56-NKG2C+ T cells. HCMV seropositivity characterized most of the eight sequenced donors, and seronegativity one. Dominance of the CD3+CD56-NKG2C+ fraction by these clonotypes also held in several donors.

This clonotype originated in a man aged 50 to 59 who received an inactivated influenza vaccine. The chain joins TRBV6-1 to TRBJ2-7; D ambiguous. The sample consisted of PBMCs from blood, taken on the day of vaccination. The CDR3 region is CATLERIYEQYF. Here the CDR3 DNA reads TGTGCCACCCTGGAAAGAATATACGAGCAGTACTTC.